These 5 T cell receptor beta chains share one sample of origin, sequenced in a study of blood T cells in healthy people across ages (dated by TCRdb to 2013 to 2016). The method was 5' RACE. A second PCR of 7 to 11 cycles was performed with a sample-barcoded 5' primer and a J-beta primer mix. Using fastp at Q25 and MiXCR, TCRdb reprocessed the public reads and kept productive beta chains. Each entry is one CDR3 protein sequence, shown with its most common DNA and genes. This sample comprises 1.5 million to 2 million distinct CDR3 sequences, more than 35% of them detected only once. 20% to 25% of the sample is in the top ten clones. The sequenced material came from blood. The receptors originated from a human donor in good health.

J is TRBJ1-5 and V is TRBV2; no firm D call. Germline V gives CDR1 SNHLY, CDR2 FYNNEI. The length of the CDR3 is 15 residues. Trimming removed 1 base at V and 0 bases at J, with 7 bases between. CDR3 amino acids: CASSEEEYSNQPQHF. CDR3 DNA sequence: TGTGCCAGCAGTGAAGAGGAGTATAGCAATCAGCCCCAGCATTTT. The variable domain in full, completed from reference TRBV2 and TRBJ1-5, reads EPEVTQTPSHQVTQMGQEVILRCVPISNHLYFYWYRQILGQKVEFLVSFYNNEISEKSEIFDDQFSVERPDGSNFTLKIRSTKLEDSAMYFCASSEEEYSNQPQHFGDGTRLSIL.

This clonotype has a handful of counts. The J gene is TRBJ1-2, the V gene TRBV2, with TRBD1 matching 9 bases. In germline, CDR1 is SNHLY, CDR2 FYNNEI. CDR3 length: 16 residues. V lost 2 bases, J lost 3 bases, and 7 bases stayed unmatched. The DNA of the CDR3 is TGTGCCAGCAGTGAAACCACGGGACAGGGTGACTATGGCTACACCTTC. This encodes CASSETTGQGDYGYTF.

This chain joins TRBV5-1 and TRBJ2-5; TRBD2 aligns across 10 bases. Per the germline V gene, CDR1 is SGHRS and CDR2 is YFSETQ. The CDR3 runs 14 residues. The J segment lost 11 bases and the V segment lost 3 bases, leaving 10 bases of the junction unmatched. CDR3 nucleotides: TGCGCCAGCAGCTCCCAGACTAGCGGGTTTCTGCAGTACTTC. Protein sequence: CASSSQTSGFLQYF.

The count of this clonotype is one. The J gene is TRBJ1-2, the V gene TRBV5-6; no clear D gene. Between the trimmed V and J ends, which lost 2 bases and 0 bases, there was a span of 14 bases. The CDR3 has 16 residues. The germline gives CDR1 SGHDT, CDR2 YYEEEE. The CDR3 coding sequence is TGTGCCAGCAGCTTCTTACGGGGATCAGCTAACTATGGCTACACCTTC. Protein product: CASSFLRGSANYGYTF.

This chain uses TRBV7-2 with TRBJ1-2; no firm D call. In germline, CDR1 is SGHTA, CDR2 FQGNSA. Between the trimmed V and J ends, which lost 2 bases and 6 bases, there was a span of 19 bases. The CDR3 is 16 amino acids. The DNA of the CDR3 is TGTGCCAGCAGCTTAAATCCGGCCAGAACCTCACATGGCTACACCTTC. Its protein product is CASSLNPARTSHGYTF.